The 31 T cell receptor beta chains below come from one sample, sequenced in a study of OX40 agonist ivuxolimab in advanced cancers. TCRdb's table, derived via immunoSEQ multiplex PCR, lists solely in-frame clones and lacks some. The sample lists tens of thousands of clones; around 90% were seen once. The source was CD4+ or CD8+ T cells sorted from blood, collected in a trial of the OX40 agonist ivuxolimab. Receptor source: an adult with an advanced solid tumor such as melanoma, head and neck, liver or kidney cancer.

This clone has just one count. This chain joins TRBV4-1 and TRBJ2-1; D is undetermined. Germline CDR1 and CDR2: MGHRA and YSYEKL. The CDR3 contains 14 residues. Trimming shortened V by 4 bases and J by 9 bases, and 16 bases separated the two germline ends. The CDR3, as DNA: TGCGCCAGCAGCCCGATAGGTTGGCGGAGTGAGCAGTTCTTC. Translating it yields CASSPIGWRSEQFF.

J is TRBJ2-7 and V is TRBV6-6; tentative D call: TRBD2 (5 bases). This CDR3 region has 14 residues. V dropped 4 bases and J dropped 3 bases, with 13 bases sitting between them. CDR1 MNHNY and CDR2 SVGAGI come from the germline V gene (reference sequence). CDR3 in DNA: TGTGCCAGCAGTTTCGTCCGTGAGGGCTACGAGCAGTACTTC. Translation gives CASSFVREGYEQYF.

V gene TRBV27 combines with J gene TRBJ1-5; TRBD1 might be the D (6 bases). V was trimmed by 6 bases and J by 7 bases, leaving 19 bases between them. Germline CDR1 and CDR2: MNHEY and SMNVEV (reference sequence). The CDR3 runs 15 residues. CDR3 protein: CASRGAGREWQPQHF. The CDR3, as DNA: TGTGCCAGCAGGGGGGCCGGTAGGGAATGGCAGCCCCAGCATTTT.

The chain uses TRBV7-9 and TRBJ1-1; D remains ambiguous. The CDR3 runs 13 residues. The germline gives CDR1 SEHNR, CDR2 FQNEAQ (reference sequence). Trimming took 5 bases from V and 0 from J, leaving 7 bases between them. CDR3 loop: CASSPTVNTEAFF. The CDR3 DNA reads TGTGCCAGCAGCCCGACGGTGAACACTGAAGCTTTCTTT. Variable domain in full (rest from reference TRBV7-9 and TRBJ1-1): DTGVSQNPRHKITKRGQNVTFRCDPISEHNRLYWYRQTLGQGPEFLTYFQNEAQLEKSRLLSDRFSAERPKGSFSTLEIQRTEQGDSAMYLCASSPTVNTEAFFGQGTRLTVV.

V is TRBV2 and J is TRBJ2-7; D assignment may be TRBD1 or TRBD2 (5 bases each). The V end was cut by 3 bases, the J end by 5 bases, with 14 bases between. The CDR3 is 14 amino acids. Germline assignment: CDR1 SNHLY and CDR2 FYNNEI. In nucleotides, the CDR3 is TGTGCCAGCAGTGATGGGAGAGGGGTAAACGAGCAGTACTTC. It specifies CASSDGRGVNEQYF.

The chain has TRBV25-1 and TRBJ1-4, with D possibly being TRBD1 (6 bases). V was shortened by 1 base and J by 4 bases, with 13 bases between the two germline ends. CDR1 and CDR2 (germline): MGHDK, SYGVNS. This CDR3 is 16 amino acids long. DNA for the CDR3: TGTGCCAGCAGTGAATCAGCGGGGGCGGTTAATGAAAAACTGTTTTTT. Translation: CASSESAGAVNEKLFF.

The chain is built from TRBV10-3 and TRBJ2-3; D perhaps matches TRBD2 (6 bases). The CDR3 totals 12 residues. Per germline, CDR1 ENHRY and CDR2 SYGVKD. V lost 0 bases, J lost 8 bases, and 6 bases lay in between. CDR3 bases: TGTGCCATCAGTGAGTCCGGGGGTACGCAGTATTTT. Its protein is CAISESGGTQYF.

This clone turned up a few times. The V and J genes are TRBV30 and TRBJ1-2; 11 bases map to TRBD1. There are 15 residues in the CDR3. The ends lost 2 bases at V and 4 bases at J; junction bases unmatched: 6. CDR1 and CDR2 from the germline V gene are GTSNPN and SVGIG (reference sequence). Here the CDR3 DNA reads TGTGCCTGGAGTATGGGACAGGGGGTTAGCTATGGCTACACCTTC. Encoded protein: CAWSMGQGVSYGYTF.

The chain couples TRBV11-2 to TRBJ2-7; D uncertain. Deletions cut 0 bases from V and 5 bases from J, with 14 bases between. The CDR3 consists of 15 residues. The V gene's germline CDR1 is SGHAT and CDR2 FQNNGV. CDR3: CASSLDSLLSHEQYF. For the CDR3, the DNA is TGTGCCAGCAGCTTAGACTCCCTTCTAAGCCACGAGCAGTACTTC.

Points on this clone: A read error is likely, as this CDR3 ends without the conserved phenylalanine or tryptophan. The genes are TRBV6-5 and TRBJ2-7; maybe TRBD1 (6 bases). This CDR3 region has 14 residues. Germline V gene sequence: CDR1 MNHEY, CDR2 SVGAGI. V lost 6 bases and J 4 bases, leaving 16 bases between the germline ends. The CDR3 DNA reads TGTGCCAGCAGAGACGGGACAACAGGGTACGAGCAGTACCTC. The encoded protein is CASRDGTTGYEQYL.

The genes are TRBV7-2 and TRBJ2-5, with unresolved D. Germline lookup yields CDR1 SGHTA and CDR2 FQGNSA. The germline V and J ends were trimmed by 2 bases and 3 bases, with 10 bases remaining between them. This CDR3 comprises 14 residues. CDR3 nucleotide sequence: TGTGCCAGCAGCTTATCGGCCACCAAAGAGACCCAGTACTTC. Its translation: CASSLSATKETQYF.

V gene TRBV29-1 combines with J gene TRBJ2-1, with a weak D call TRBD2 (6 bases). Trimming took off 4 bases at V and 8 bases at J, with 15 bases between the two ends. The CDR3 sequence is 13 residues long. From germline, CDR1 is SQVTM and CDR2 ANQGSEA. CDR3 sequence reads: CSVASWRGDEQFF. The CDR3 DNA follows: TGCAGCGTTGCTTCGTGGAGGGGCGATGAGCAGTTCTTC.

CDR3 DNA: TGTGCTAGTGGGGGGCAGAGGAGCTCTGGGGCCAACGTCCTGACTTTC. Translation: CASGGQRSSGANVLTF. The J gene is TRBJ2-6, the V gene TRBV12-5; perhaps TRBD1 as D (5 bases). Trimming took off 6 bases at V and 0 bases at J, with 12 bases between the two ends. Germline CDR1 LGHNT, CDR2 FRNRAP. The CDR3 extends over 16 amino acids.

The chain has TRBV7-6 and TRBJ1-5; the match to TRBD1 covers 7 bases. V gave up 1 base and J gave up 3 bases; unmatched junction bases: 6. The germline V gene has CDR1 SGHVS and CDR2 FNYEAQ. The CDR3 is 16 residues long. DNA of the CDR3: TGTGCCAGCAGCTTAGGGACTCAGGGGGACAATCAGCCCCAGCATTTT. Amino acid sequence: CASSLGTQGDNQPQHF.

The chain links TRBV6-9 to TRBJ2-5; 8 bases map to TRBD1. The J call may be faulty, since TRBJ2-7 better matches the DNA end. The V gene's germline CDR1 is MNHGY and CDR2 SVAAGI. The CDR3 has 14 amino acids. CDR3: CASGTGRVSYEQYF. CDR3 sequence (DNA): TGTGCCAGCGGGACAGGAAGAGTGTCCTACGAGCAGTACTTC.

The chain joins TRBV5-4 to TRBJ1-4; maybe TRBD1 (6 bases). V shed 0 bases and J shed 0 bases, with 12 bases lying between them. Germline lookup yields CDR1 SGHNT and CDR2 YYREEE (reference sequence). The CDR3 extends over 17 amino acids. The CDR3 here is CASSLEGGRTTNEKLFF. The CDR3 DNA is TGTGCCAGCAGCTTGGAAGGGGGGCGAACAACTAATGAAAAACTGTTTTTT.

The chain carries TRBV6-1 and TRBJ2-3; TRBD1 matches at 9 bases. The CDR3 loop spans 16 amino acids. Germline V gene sequence: CDR1 MNHNS, CDR2 SASEGT. Trimming cost V 2 bases and J 4 bases; bases outside gene matches: 7. The DNA for the CDR3 is TGTGCCAGCAGTGAACTCCCGGGACAGGGACCAGATACGCAGTATTTT. It codes for CASSELPGQGPDTQYF.

The chain uses TRBV5-4 and TRBJ2-7; tentative D call: TRBD2 (6 bases). CDR3 length: 15 amino acids. CDR1 is SGHNT, CDR2 YYREEE, per germline (reference sequence). Trimming removed 4 bases from V and 0 bases from J, with 14 bases in between. The DNA for the CDR3 is TGTGCCAGCAGCCCCGGGGCGGGGAGCTCCTACGAGCAGTACTTC. Amino acid sequence: CASSPGAGSSYEQYF. Full variable domain (outside the CDR3, taken from reference TRBV5-4 and TRBJ2-7): ETGVTQSPTHLIKTRGQQVTLRCSSQSGHNTVSWYQQALGQGPQFIFQYYREEENGRGNFPPRFSGLQFPNYSSELNVNALELDDSALYLCASSPGAGSSYEQYFGPGTRLTVT.

The chain joins TRBV6-1 to TRBJ2-3; no reliable D call. The CDR3 covers 15 residues. Trimming left V 0 bases short and J 4 bases short, with 11 bases between. In germline, CDR1 is MNHNS, CDR2 SASEGT. For the CDR3, the DNA is TGTGCCAGCAGTGAAGCGCATGGGTCTCCAGATACGCAGTATTTT. This encodes CASSEAHGSPDTQYF.

V is TRBV6-6 and J is TRBJ1-6, with a weak D call TRBD1 (5 bases). V lost 5 bases to trimming and J lost 8 bases, with 10 bases between them. The CDR3 covers 13 residues. Germline V gives CDR1 MNHNY, CDR2 SVGAGI (reference sequence). CDR3 nucleotides: TGTGCCAGCAGTCCACGGGGGGATTCACCCCTCCACTTT. It specifies CASSPRGDSPLHF.

The V and J genes are TRBV7-2 and TRBJ1-6; D is possibly TRBD1 (5 bases). V was clipped by 4 bases and J by 10 bases, with 14 bases between them. There are 14 residues in the CDR3. Per the germline V gene, CDR1 is SGHTA and CDR2 is FQGNSA. Here the CDR3 DNA reads TGTGCCAGCAGCTCCAGTAGGGGCGACTCACCCCTCCACTTT. Its protein product is CASSSSRGDSPLHF.

This chain uses TRBV7-2 with TRBJ2-7; 7 bases agree with TRBD1. Trimming at V came to 2 bases and at J to 4 bases, leaving 8 bases not matched to a gene. From germline, CDR1 is SGHTA and CDR2 FQGNSA. This CDR3 is built from 15 residues. CDR3 protein: CASSLSGTVFYEQYF. As DNA, the CDR3 is TGTGCCAGCAGCTTATCTGGGACAGTCTTTTACGAGCAGTACTTC.

In this sample, this clone turned up once. The V and J genes are TRBV30 and TRBJ1-4, with a possible D match to TRBD1 (5 bases). This CDR3 is built from 15 residues. The ends were cut back, 7 bases at V and 0 bases at J, with 15 bases in the middle. Per the germline V gene, CDR1 is GTSNPN and CDR2 is SVGIG (reference sequence). CDR3 DNA sequence: TGTGCCTCAAGACGGACACCCGCAACTAATGAAAAACTGTTTTTT. It yields the protein CASRRTPATNEKLFF.

The gene calls are TRBV28 and TRBJ2-7, with D possibly being TRBD1 (5 bases). CDR1 and CDR2 (germline): MDHEN, SYDVKM. V was pared by 3 bases and J by 3 bases, with 15 bases between. The CDR3 has 15 amino acids. CDR3 region: CASSLGTGMGYEQYF. The CDR3 DNA reads as TGTGCCAGCAGTTTGGGCACAGGTATGGGCTACGAGCAGTACTTC.

The gene calls are TRBV4-1 and TRBJ2-1, with TRBD1 identical over 9 bases. J gave up 6 bases and V 4 bases, and 10 bases lay outside the gene matches. Germline V lookup: CDR1 MGHRA, CDR2 YSYEKL. CDR3 length: 16 residues. CDR3 sequence (DNA): TGCGCCAGCAGCCGCGTGGACAGGGGCGCCGGCAATGAGCAGTTCTTC. This codes for CASSRVDRGAGNEQFF.

The rearrangement links TRBV6-5 to TRBJ1-1, with 10 bases matching TRBD1. The V gene's germline CDR1 is MNHEY and CDR2 SVGAGI. The V and J ends lost 2 bases and 5 bases, in that order; junction bases with no gene match: 2. This CDR3 is built from 14 residues. The CDR3 bases are TGTGCCAGCAGTTACGACAGGGGGCGAACTGAAGCTTTCTTT. It encodes CASSYDRGRTEAFF.

This chain uses TRBV30 with TRBJ2-7, with TRBD1 identical over 7 bases. The V and J ends lost 3 bases and 6 bases, in that order; junction bases with no gene match: 11. Germline CDR1 and CDR2: GTSNPN and SVGIG (reference sequence). The CDR3 length is 14 residues. The CDR3 sequence: CAWRDVTGNSEQYF. Written as DNA, the CDR3 is TGTGCCTGGAGAGATGTGACAGGGAATTCCGAGCAGTACTTC.

V and J are TRBV29-1 and TRBJ2-1; D is unresolved. The CDR3 length is 11 residues. Germline CDR1 and CDR2: SQVTM and ANQGSEA. Trimming removed 7 bases from V and 2 bases from J, with 6 bases in between. The CDR3 nucleotides read TGCAGCGGCCGGGCCTACAATGAGCAGTTCTTC. Amino acid sequence: CSGRAYNEQFF.

The CDR3 DNA reads TGTGCCAGCAGTCGAGCTCAGGGGGCGGTTGGAAACACCATATATTTT. Amino acids: CASSRAQGAVGNTIYF. The chain recombines TRBV2 with TRBJ1-3; 8 bases line up with TRBD1. Germline-derived CDR1 and CDR2 are SNHLY and FYNNEI. CDR3 length: 16 amino acids. V shed 5 bases, J shed 3 bases, and the junction held 9 bases outside the gene matches. The whole variable domain, filled in from reference TRBV2 and TRBJ1-3, reads EPEVTQTPSHQVTQMGQEVILRCVPISNHLYFYWYRQILGQKVEFLVSFYNNEISEKSEIFDDQFSVERPDGSNFTLKIRSTKLEDSAMYFCASSRAQGAVGNTIYFGEGSWLTVV.

This chain joins TRBV19 and TRBJ2-1; D uncertain. Germline assignment: CDR1 LNHDA and CDR2 SQIVND (reference sequence). V lost 2 bases and J lost 6, with 11 bases in between. This CDR3 spans 14 amino acids. The chain's CDR3 is CASSITIGPNEQFF. CDR3 in DNA: TGTGCCAGTAGTATAACTATCGGGCCCAATGAGCAGTTCTTC. The whole variable domain, remainder taken from reference TRBV19 and TRBJ2-1, is DGGITQSPKYLFRKEGQNVTLSCEQNLNHDAMYWYRQDPGQGLRLIYYSQIVNDFQKGDIAEGYSVSREKKESFPLTVTSAQKNPTAFYLCASSITIGPNEQFFGPGTRLTVL.

V is TRBV28 and J is TRBJ1-5; D remains unclear. Germline V gives CDR1 MDHEN, CDR2 SYDVKM. With 3 bases removed from V and 7 bases from J, the gap between germline ends came to 13 bases. The CDR3 has 14 amino acids. DNA of the CDR3: TGTGCCAGCAGTTTCCCCTTGGAGGGCCAGCCCCAGCATTTT. Its protein product is CASSFPLEGQPQHF. The entire variable domain, with the rest obtained from reference TRBV28 and TRBJ1-5, is as follows: DVKVTQSSRYLVKRTGEKVFLECVQDMDHENMFWYRQDPGLGLRLIYFSYDVKMKEKGDIPEGYSVSREKKERFSLILESASTNQTSMYLCASSFPLEGQPQHFGDGTRLSIL.